The T cell receptor (beta chain) under discussion was sequenced for a study of OX40 agonist ivuxolimab in advanced cancers. Findings and caveats of the study: People who partly responded at 0.1-3.0 mg/kg had some of the least clonal expansion seen.

Sequenced by immunoSEQ multiplex PCR; TCRdb stores in-frame clones only, minus some. The data hold 45,000 to 60,000 clones, with around 74% observed a single time. Sampling times: baseline, cycle 4 day 1, cycle 7 day 1. V trimming: 2 bases; J trimming: 0 bases; junction bases outside the gene matches: 9. Germline lookup yields CDR1 KGHSH and CDR2 LQKENI. The CDR3 is 19 residues long. A note on this clone: Its antigen is as yet unknown.

This chain uses TRBV18 with TRBJ2-2; TRBD2 aligns across 10 bases. This specimen consisted of CD4+ or CD8+ T cells sorted from blood, obtained in a trial of the OX40 agonist ivuxolimab. This sequence was found in an adult with an advanced solid tumor such as melanoma, head and neck, liver or kidney cancer. CDR3 protein: CASSPLAGLATSNTGELFF. Written as DNA, the CDR3 is TGTGCCAGCTCACCATTAGCGGGACTAGCGACCTCGAACACCGGGGAGCTGTTTTTT.